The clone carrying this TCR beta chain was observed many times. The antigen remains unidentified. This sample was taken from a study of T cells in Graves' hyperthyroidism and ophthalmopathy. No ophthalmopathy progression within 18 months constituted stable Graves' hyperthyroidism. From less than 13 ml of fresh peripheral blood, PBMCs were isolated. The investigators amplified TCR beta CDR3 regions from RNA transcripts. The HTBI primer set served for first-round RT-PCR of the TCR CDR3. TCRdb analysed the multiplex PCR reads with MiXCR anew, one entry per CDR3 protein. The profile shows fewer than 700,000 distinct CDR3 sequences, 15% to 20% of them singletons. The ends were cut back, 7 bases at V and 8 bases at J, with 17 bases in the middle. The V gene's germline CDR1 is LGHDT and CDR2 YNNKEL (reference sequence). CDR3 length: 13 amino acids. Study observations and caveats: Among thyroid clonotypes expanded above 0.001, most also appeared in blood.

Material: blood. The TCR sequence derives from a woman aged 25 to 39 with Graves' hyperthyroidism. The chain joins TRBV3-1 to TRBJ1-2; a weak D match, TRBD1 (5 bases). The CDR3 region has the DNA TGTGCCAGCACAGGTCGTCGAGGGGAGGGCTACACCTTC. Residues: CASTGRRGEGYTF. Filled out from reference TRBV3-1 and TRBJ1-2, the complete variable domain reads DTAVSQTPKYLVTQMGNDKSIKCEQNLGHDTMYWYKQDSKKFLKIMFSYNNKELIINETVPNRFSPKSPDKAHLNLHINSLELGDSAVYFCASTGRRGEGYTFGSGTRLTVV.